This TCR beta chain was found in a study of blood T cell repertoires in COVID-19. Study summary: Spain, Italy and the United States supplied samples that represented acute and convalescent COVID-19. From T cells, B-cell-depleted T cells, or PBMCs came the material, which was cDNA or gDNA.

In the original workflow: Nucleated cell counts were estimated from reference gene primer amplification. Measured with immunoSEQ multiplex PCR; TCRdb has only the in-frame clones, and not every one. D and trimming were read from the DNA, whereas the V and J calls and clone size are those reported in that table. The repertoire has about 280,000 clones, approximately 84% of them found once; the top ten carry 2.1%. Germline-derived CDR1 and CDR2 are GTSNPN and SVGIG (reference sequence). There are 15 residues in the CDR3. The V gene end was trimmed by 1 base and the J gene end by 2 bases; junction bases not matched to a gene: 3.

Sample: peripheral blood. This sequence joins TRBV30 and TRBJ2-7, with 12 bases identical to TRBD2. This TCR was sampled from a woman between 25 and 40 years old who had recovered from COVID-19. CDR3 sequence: CAWSDPSGGAYEQYF. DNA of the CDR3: TGTGCCTGGAGTGACCCTAGCGGGGGGGCCTACGAGCAGTACTTC.